This T cell receptor beta chain was identified during a study of technical replicates of blood from a handful of donors. V was pared by 6 bases and J by 5 bases, with 16 bases between. Germline values: CDR1 SQVTM, CDR2 ANQGSEA. The CDR3 loop spans 13 amino acids. TCRdb keeps only in-frame clones here, not all; method: immunoSEQ multiplex PCR. The sample gives roughly 40,000 clones, 90% to 97% of which show up once; 0.37% is in the top ten. Sequences were obtained from T cells isolated from PBMCs. The chain couples TRBV29-1 to TRBJ2-5, with a tentative D call TRBD1 (5 bases). This receptor was obtained from a human donor in good health. The CDR3 nucleotides read TGCAGCGTCGCACCCCAGGGTTTGGAGACCCAGTACTTC. Protein product: CSVAPQGLETQYF.